The clone carrying this T cell receptor (beta chain) was detected ten times or more. The CDR3 loop spans 15 amino acids. The germline V and J ends were trimmed by 5 bases and 1 base, with 16 bases remaining between them. Germline V gives CDR1 SGHRS, CDR2 YFSETQ. This sample was taken from a study of molecular identifiers for immune sequencing clone quantification. TCRdb processed the PCR reads anew with MiXCR; each CDR3 protein has one entry. The data contain 600,000 to 650,000 distinct CDR3 sequences, 15% to 20% of them seen just once; the ten biggest clones take up roughly 0.9%. This sequence joins TRBV5-1 and TRBJ2-7; possibly TRBD1 or TRBD2 for D (5 bases each). The clonotype originates from a human donor in good health. Some libraries in this study had Jurkat cell RNA spiked in. Sequenced sample: naive CD8+ T cells from blood, with Jurkat cell RNA spiked in. Subset noted: FACS-sorted CD8+CD4-CCR7+CD45RA+ naive T cells. The CDR3 protein is CASSEGPTTSYEQYF. As DNA, the CDR3 is TGCGCCAGCAGTGAGGGACCGACCACATCCTACGAGCAGTACTTC.